The 4 T cell receptor beta chains below were found in one sample sequenced in a study of cytomegalovirus exposure and HLA in healthy donors. The PCR employed 60 Vbeta primers together with 13 Jbeta primers. The assay was immunoSEQ multiplex PCR, and TCRdb's table has in-frame clones only and misses some. The repertoire holds some 200,000 clones, with about 80% as singletons. The sample taken for sequencing was PBMCs. All receptors derive from a woman aged 30 to 39 in good health and CMV-seronegative.

The chain employs TRBV6-4 and TRBJ2-1, with a possible D match to TRBD2 (6 bases). Trimming removed 6 bases at V and 7 bases at J, with 13 bases between. The germline V gene encodes CDR1 MRHNA and CDR2 SNTAGT. The length of the CDR3 is 13 residues. CDR3 nucleotide sequence: TGTGCCAGCAGGGGGGGACTGACTAATGAGCAGTTCTTC. Amino acid sequence: CASRGGLTNEQFF.

This chain uses TRBV9 with TRBJ2-1, with 7 bases lining up with TRBD2. CDR1 is SGDLS and CDR2 is YYNGEE in the germline V gene. The CDR3 is made up of 17 amino acids. The ends lost 0 bases at V and 0 bases at J; junction bases unmatched: 6. CDR3 nucleotides: TGTGCCAGCAGCGTAGGTGGGCGGGGGAGCTCCTACAATGAGCAGTTCTTC. This codes for CASSVGGRGSSYNEQFF.

CDR3: CASSPQGRDEKLFF. The CDR3 nucleotides read TGCGCCAGCAGCCCCCAGGGGCGGGATGAAAAACTGTTTTTT. The chain recombines TRBV5-1 with TRBJ1-4; D is possibly TRBD1 (6 bases). With 4 bases removed from V and 6 bases from J, the gap between germline ends came to 13 bases. Germline V CDR1 and CDR2: SGHRS, YFSETQ. The CDR3 is 14 residues long.

V usage is TRBV5-6 and J usage is TRBJ2-3; TRBD1 aligns across 9 bases. CDR3 length: 14 amino acids. Per germline, CDR1 SGHDT and CDR2 YYEEEE. The J segment lost 4 bases and the V segment lost 4 bases, leaving 4 bases of the junction unmatched. Written as DNA, the CDR3 is TGTGCCAGCAGCCGCGGGACAGGGTCAGATACGCAGTATTTT. It yields the protein CASSRGTGSDTQYF.